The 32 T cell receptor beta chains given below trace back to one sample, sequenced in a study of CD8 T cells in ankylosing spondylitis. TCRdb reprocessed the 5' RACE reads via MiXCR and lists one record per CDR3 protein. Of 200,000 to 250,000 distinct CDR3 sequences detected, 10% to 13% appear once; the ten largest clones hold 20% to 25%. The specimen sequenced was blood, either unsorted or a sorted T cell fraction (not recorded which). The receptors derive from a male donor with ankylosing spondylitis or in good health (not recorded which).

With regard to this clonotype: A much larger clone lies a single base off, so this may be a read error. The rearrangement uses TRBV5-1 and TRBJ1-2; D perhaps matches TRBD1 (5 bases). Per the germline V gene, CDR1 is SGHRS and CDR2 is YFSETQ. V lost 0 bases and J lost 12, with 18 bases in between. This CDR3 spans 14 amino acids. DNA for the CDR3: TGCGCCAGCAGCTTGGCCCTCGACAGCCTGGACGACACCTTC. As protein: CASSLALDSLDDTF.

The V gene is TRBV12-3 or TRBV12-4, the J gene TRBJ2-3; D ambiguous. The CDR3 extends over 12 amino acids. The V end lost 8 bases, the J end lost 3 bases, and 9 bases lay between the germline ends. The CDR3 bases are TGTGCCAGCGGGGAAAGGACAGATACGCAGTATTTT. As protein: CASGERTDTQYF.

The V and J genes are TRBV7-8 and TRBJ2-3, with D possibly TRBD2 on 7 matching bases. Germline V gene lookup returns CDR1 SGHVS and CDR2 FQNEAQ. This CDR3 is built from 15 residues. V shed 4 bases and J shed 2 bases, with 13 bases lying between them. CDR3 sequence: CASSSRGGDTDTQYF. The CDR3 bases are TGTGCCAGCAGCTCGAGGGGGGGGGACACAGATACGCAGTATTTT.

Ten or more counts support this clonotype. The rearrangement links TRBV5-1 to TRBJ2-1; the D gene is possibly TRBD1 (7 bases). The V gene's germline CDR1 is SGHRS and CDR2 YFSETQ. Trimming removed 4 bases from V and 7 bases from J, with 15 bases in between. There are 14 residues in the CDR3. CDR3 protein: CASSQTAGGNEQFF. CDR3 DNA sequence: TGCGCCAGCAGCCAAACGGCAGGGGGGAATGAGCAGTTCTTC.

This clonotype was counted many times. CDR3 in amino acids: CASSGDRALSGYTF. The CDR3 nucleotides read TGTGCCAGCAGCGGGGACAGGGCTCTTAGTGGCTACACCTTC. This sequence joins TRBV5-6 and TRBJ1-2, with 9 bases matching TRBD1. CDR3 length: 14 residues. Looked up from germline, CDR1 is SGHDT and CDR2 is YYEEEE. V lost 4 bases and J lost 7; bases outside the gene matches: 8.

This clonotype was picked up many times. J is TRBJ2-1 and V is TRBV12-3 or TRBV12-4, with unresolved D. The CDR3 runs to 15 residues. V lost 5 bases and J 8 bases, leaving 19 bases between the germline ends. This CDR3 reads CASSPRAATSHEQFF. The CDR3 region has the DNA TGTGCCAGCAGTCCCAGAGCCGCCACGTCCCATGAGCAGTTCTTC.

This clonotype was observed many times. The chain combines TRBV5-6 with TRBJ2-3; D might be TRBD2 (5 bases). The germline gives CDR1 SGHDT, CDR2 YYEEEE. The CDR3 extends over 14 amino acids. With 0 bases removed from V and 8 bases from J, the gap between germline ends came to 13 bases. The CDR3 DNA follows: TGTGCCAGCAGCTTGGATTACCCACGGGGTACGCAGTATTTT. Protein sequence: CASSLDYPRGTQYF.

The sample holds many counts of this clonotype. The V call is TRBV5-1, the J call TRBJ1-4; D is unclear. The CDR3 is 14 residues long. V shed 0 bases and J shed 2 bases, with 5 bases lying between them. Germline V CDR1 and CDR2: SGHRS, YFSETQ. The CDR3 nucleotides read TGCGCCAGCAGCTTGGAAGGGACTAATGAAAAACTGTTTTTT. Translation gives CASSLEGTNEKLFF.

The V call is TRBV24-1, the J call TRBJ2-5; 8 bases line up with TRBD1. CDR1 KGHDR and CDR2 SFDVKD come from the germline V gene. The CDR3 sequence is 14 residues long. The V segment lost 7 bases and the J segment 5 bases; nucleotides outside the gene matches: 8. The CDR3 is CATSETGGSETQYF. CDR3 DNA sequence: TGTGCCACCAGCGAAACAGGGGGGTCGGAGACCCAGTACTTC.

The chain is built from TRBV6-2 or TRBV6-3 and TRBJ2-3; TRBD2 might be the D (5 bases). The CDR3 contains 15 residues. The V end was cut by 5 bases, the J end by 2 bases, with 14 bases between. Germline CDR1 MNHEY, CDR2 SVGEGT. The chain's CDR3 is CASSRTPQPTDTQYF. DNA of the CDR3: TGTGCCAGCAGTCGGACTCCGCAACCCACAGATACGCAGTATTTT.

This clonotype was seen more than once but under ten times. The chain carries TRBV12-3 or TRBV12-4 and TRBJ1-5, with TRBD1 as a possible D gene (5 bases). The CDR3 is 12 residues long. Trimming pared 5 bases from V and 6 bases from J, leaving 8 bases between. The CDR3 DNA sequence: TGTGCCAGCAGTAGTGGGACTCAGCCCCAGCATTTT. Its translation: CASSSGTQPQHF.

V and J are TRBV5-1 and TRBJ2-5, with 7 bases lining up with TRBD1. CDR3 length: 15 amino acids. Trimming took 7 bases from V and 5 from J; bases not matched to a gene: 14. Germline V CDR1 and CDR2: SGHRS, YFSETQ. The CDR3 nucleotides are TGCGCCAGCCTGGGATCCACAGGGGCTGGGGAGACCCAGTACTTC. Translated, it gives CASLGSTGAGETQYF. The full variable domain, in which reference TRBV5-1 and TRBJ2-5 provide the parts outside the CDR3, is KAGVTQTPRYLIKTRGQQVTLSCSPISGHRSVSWYQQTPGQGLQFLFEYFSETQRNKGNFPGRFSGRQFSNSRSEMNVSTLELGDSALYLCASLGSTGAGETQYFGPGTRLLVL.

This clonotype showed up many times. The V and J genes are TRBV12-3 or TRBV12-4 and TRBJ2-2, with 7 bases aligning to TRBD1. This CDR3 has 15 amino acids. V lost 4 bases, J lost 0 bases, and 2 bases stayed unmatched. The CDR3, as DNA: TGTGCCAGCAGTTGGGGGACAGCGAACACCGGGGAGCTGTTTTTT. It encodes CASSWGTANTGELFF.

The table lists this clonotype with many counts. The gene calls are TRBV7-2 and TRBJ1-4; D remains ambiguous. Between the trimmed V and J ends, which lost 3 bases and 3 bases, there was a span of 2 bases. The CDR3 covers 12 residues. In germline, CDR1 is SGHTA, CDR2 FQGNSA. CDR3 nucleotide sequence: TGTGCCAGCAGCTTGGCTAATGAAAAACTGTTTTTT. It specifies CASSLANEKLFF.

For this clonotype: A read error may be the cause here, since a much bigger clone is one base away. CDR3 DNA: TGTGCCAGGAAAGGGATTACACCGACGAGGCGGGAGCAGTTCTTC. Translating it yields CARKGITPTRREQFF. The chain couples TRBV2 to TRBJ2-1; no clear D gene. The germline V gene has CDR1 SNHLY and CDR2 FYNNEI. This CDR3 region has 15 residues. Trimming shortened V by 9 bases and J by 10 bases, and 25 bases separated the two germline ends. Full variable domain (remainder filled in from reference TRBV2 and TRBJ2-1): EPEVTQTPSHQVTQMGQEVILRCVPISNHLYFYWYRQILGQKVEFLVSFYNNEISEKSEIFDDQFSVERPDGSNFTLKIRSTKLEDSAMYFCARKGITPTRREQFFGPGTRLTVL.

The CDR3: CASSSRLAGDTDTQYF. The DNA for the CDR3 is TGTGCCAGCAGCTCCCGACTAGCGGGGGACACAGATACGCAGTATTTT. This rearrangement joins TRBV9 to TRBJ2-3; TRBD2 aligns across 12 bases. V dropped 4 bases and J dropped 2; count of bases not matched to a gene: 5. The CDR3 covers 16 residues. Germline assignment: CDR1 SGDLS and CDR2 YYNGEE.

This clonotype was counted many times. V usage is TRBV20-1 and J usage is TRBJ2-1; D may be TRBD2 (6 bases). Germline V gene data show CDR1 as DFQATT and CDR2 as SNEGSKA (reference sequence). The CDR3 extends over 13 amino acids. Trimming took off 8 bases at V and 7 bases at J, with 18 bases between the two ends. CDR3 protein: CSPPGRAGNEQFF. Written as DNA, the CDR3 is TGCAGTCCCCCTGGGCGGGCGGGGAATGAGCAGTTCTTC.

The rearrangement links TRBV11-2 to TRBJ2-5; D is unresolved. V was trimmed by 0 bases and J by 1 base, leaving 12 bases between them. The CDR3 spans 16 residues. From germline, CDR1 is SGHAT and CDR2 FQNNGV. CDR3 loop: CASSLDLSVAQETQYF. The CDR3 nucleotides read TGTGCCAGCAGCTTAGATCTGTCTGTCGCCCAAGAGACCCAGTACTTC.

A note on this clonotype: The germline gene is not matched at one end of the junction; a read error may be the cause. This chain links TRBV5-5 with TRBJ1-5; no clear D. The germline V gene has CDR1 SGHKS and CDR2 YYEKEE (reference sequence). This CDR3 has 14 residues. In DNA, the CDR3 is TGTGCCAGCAGCTTGGGGCCAGGAAATCAAGACTTGAATTTT. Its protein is CASSLGPGNQDLNF.

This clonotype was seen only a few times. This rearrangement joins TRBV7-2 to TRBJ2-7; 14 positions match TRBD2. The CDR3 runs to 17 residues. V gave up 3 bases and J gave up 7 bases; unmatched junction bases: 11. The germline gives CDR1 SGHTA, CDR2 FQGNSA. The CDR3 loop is CASSFLGTSGGPSEQYF. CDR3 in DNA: TGTGCCAGCAGCTTTTTAGGGACTAGCGGGGGCCCCTCAGAGCAGTACTTC.

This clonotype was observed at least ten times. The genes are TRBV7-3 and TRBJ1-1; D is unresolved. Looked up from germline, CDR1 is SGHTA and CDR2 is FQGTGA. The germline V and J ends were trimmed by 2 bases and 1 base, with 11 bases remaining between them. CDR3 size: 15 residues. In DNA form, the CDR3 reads TGTGCCAGCAGCTTAGGGCGGCTATCGAACACTGAAGCTTTCTTT. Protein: CASSLGRLSNTEAFF. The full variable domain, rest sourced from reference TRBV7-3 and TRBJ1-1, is GAGVSQTPSNKVTEKGKYVELRCDPISGHTALYWYRQSLGQGPEFLIYFQGTGAADDSGLPNDRFFAVRPEGSVSTLKIQRTERGDSAVYLCASSLGRLSNTEAFFGQGTRLTVV.

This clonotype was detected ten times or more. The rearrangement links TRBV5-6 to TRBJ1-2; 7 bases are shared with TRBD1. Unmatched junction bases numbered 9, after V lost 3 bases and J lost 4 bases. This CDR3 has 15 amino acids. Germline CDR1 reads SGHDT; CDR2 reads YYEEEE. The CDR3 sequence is CASSYLHRGGYGYTF. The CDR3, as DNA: TGTGCCAGCAGCTACCTGCACAGGGGTGGCTATGGCTACACCTTC. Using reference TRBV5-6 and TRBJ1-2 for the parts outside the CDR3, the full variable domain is DAGVTQSPTHLIKTRGQQVTLRCSPKSGHDTVSWYQQALGQGPQFIFQYYEEEERQRGNFPDRFSGHQFPNYSSELNVNALLLGDSALYLCASSYLHRGGYGYTFGSGTRLTVV.

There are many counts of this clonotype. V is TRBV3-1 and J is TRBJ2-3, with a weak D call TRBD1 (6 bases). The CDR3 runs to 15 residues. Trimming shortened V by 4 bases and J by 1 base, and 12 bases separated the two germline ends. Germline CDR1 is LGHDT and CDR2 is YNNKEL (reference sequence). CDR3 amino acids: CASSPGQARTDTQYF. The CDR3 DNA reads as TGTGCCAGCAGCCCGGGACAAGCCCGCACAGATACGCAGTATTTT.

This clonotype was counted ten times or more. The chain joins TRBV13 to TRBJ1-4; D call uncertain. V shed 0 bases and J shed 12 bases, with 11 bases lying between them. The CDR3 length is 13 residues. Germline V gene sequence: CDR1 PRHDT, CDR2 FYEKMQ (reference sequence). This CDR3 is CASSLGASGELFF. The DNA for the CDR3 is TGTGCCAGCAGCTTAGGAGCGTCTGGGGAACTGTTTTTT.

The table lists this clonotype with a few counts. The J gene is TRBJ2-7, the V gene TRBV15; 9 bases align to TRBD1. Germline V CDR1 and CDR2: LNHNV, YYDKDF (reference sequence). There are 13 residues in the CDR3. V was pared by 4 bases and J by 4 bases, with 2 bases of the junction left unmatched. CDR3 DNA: TGTGCCACCAGCAAAGACAGGGGGTACGAGCAGTACTTC. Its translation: CATSKDRGYEQYF.

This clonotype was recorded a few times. The CDR3 protein is CASSSSGGYTEAFF. Written as DNA, the CDR3 is TGTGCCAGCAGCTCCTCAGGGGGGTACACTGAAGCTTTCTTT. This chain joins TRBV5-4 and TRBJ1-1, with 7 bases identical to TRBD1. The CDR3 has 14 residues. Trimming took 3 bases from V and 3 from J; bases not matched to a gene: 5. The germline CDR1 and CDR2 sequences are SGHNT and YYREEE (reference sequence).

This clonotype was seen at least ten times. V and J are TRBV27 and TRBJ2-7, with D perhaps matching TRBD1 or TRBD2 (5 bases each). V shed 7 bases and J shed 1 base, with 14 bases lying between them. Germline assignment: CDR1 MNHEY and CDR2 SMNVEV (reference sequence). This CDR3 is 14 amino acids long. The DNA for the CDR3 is TGTGCCAGCAATCAGGGAGCTGGGTCCTACGAGCAGTACTTC. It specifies CASNQGAGSYEQYF.

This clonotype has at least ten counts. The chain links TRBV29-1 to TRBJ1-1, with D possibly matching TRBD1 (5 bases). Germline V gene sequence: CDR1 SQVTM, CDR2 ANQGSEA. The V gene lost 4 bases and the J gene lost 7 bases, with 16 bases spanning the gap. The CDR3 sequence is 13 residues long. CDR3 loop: CSVARDNSDEAFF. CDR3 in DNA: TGCAGCGTTGCCAGGGATAACTCAGATGAAGCTTTCTTT.

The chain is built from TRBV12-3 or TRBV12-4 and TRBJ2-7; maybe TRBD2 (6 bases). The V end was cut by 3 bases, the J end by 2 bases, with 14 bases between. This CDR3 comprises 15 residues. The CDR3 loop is CASSFGTQIPYEQYF. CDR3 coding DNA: TGTGCCAGCAGTTTTGGGACTCAGATCCCCTACGAGCAGTACTTC.

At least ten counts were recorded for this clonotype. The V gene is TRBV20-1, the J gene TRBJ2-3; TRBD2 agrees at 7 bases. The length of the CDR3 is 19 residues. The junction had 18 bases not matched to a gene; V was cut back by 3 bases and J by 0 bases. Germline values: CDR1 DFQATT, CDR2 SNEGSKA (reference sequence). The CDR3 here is CSASPRTGGREASTDTQYF. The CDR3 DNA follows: TGCAGTGCTAGCCCTCGGACGGGGGGACGAGAGGCTAGCACAGATACGCAGTATTTT.

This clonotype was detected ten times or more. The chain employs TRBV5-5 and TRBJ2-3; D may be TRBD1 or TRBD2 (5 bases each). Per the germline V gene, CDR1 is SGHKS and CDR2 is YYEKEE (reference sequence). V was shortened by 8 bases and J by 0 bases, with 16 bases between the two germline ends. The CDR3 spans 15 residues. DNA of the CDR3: TGTGCCAGAAAAATCCGGGACCGTAGCACAGATACGCAGTATTTT. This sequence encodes CARKIRDRSTDTQYF.

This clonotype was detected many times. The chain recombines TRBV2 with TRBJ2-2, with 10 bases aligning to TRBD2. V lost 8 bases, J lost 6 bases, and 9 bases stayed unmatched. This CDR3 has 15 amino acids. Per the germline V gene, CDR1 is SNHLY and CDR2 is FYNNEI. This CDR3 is CASESERGGSGELFF. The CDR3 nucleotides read TGTGCCAGCGAATCTGAGCGGGGGGGCTCCGGGGAGCTGTTTTTT.